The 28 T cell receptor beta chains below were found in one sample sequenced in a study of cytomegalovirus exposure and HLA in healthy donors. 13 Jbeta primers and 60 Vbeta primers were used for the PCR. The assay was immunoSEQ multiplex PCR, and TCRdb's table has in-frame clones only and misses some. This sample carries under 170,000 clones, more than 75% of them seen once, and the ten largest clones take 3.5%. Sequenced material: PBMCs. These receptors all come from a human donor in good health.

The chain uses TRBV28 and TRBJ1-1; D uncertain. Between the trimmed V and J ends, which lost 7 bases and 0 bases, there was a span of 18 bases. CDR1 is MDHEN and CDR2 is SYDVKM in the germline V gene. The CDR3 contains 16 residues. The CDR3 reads CASTPLGVPVNTEAFF. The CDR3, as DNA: TGTGCCAGCACCCCCCTGGGCGTTCCAGTGAACACTGAAGCTTTCTTT.

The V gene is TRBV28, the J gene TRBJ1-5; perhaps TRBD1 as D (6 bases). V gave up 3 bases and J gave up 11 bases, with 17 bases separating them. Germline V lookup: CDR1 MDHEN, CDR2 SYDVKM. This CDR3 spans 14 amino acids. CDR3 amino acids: CASSLWDTQSAQHF. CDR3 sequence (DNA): TGTGCCAGCAGTTTGTGGGACACCCAGTCGGCCCAGCATTTT.

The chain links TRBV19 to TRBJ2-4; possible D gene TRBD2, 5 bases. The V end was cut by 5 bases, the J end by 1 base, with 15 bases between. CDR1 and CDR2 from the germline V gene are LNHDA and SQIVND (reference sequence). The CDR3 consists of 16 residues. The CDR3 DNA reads TGTGCCAGTAGTGAGGGTCATTTCGTGGCCAAAAACATTCAGTACTTC. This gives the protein CASSEGHFVAKNIQYF.

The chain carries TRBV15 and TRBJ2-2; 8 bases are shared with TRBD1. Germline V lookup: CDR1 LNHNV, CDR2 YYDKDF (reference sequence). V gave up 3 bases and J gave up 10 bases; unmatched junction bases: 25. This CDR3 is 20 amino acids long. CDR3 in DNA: TGTGCCACCAGCAGGACCCCAGGGGGCTTTAGTGGTAGGCCCCCAACGGAGCTGTTTTTT. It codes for CATSRTPGGFSGRPPTELFF.

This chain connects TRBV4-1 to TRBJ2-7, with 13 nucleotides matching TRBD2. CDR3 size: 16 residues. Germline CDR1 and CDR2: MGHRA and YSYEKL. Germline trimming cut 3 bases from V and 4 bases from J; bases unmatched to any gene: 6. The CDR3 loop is CASSHGGLAGEYEQYF. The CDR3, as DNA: TGCGCCAGCAGCCACGGTGGACTAGCGGGAGAGTACGAGCAGTACTTC.

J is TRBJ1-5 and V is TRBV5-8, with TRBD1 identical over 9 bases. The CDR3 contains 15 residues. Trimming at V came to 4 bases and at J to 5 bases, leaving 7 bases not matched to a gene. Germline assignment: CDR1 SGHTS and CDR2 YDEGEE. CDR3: CASSLGQGGYQPQHF. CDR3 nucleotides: TGTGCCAGCAGCCTGGGACAGGGAGGCTATCAGCCCCAGCATTTT.

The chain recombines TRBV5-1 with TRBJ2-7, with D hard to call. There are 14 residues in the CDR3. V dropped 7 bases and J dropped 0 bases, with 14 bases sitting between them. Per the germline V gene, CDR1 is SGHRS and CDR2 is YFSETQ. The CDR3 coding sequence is TGCGCCAGCTCCCCGATTTCACTCTCCTACGAGCAGTACTTC. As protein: CASSPISLSYEQYF. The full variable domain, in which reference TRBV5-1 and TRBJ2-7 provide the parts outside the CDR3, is KAGVTQTPRYLIKTRGQQVTLSCSPISGHRSVSWYQQTPGQGLQFLFEYFSETQRNKGNFPGRFSGRQFSNSRSEMNVSTLELGDSALYLCASSPISLSYEQYFGPGTRLTVT.

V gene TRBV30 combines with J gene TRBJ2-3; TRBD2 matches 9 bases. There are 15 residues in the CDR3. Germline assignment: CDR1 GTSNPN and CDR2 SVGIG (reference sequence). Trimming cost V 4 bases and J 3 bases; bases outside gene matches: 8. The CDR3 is CAWMGGTSRTDTQYF. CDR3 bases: TGTGCCTGGATGGGAGGGACTAGCCGGACAGATACGCAGTATTTT. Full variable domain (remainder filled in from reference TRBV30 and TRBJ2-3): SQTIHQWPATLVQPVGSPLSLECTVEGTSNPNLYWYRQAAGRGLQLLFYSVGIGQISSEVPQNLSASRPQDRQFILSSKKLLLSDSGFYLCAWMGGTSRTDTQYFGPGTRLTVL.

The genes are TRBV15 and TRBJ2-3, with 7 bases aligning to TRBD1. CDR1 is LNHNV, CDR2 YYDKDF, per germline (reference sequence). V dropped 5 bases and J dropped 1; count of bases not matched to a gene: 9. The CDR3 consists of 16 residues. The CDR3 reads CATSERDSAGTDTQYF. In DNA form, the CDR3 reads TGTGCCACCAGCGAACGGGACAGTGCAGGCACAGATACGCAGTATTTT.

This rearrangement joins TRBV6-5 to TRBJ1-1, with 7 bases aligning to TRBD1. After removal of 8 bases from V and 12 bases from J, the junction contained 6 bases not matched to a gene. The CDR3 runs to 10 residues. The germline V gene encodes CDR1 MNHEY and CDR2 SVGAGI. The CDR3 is CASQTGRTFF. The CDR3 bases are TGTGCCAGCCAGACAGGGAGGACTTTCTTT.

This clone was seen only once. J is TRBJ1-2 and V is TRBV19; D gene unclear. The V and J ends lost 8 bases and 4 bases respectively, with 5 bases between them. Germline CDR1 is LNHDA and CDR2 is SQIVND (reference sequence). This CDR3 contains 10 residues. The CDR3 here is CASEGYGYTF. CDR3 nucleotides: TGTGCCAGTGAGGGCTATGGCTACACCTTC.

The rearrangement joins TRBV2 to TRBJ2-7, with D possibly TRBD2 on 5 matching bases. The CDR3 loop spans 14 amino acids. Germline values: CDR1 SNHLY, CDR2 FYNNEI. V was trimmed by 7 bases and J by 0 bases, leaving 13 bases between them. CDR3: CASKRLGDSYEQYF. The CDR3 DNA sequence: TGTGCCAGCAAGCGGCTTGGGGACTCCTACGAGCAGTACTTC.

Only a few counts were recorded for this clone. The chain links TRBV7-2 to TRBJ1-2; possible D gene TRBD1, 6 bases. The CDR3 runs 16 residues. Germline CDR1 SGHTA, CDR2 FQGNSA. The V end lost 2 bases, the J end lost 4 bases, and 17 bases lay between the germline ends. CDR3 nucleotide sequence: TGTGCCAGCAGCTTAACCCAACAGGGAGTCGGCTATGGCTACACCTTC. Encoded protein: CASSLTQQGVGYGYTF.

The chain's CDR3 is CASSLAQTNYGYTF. The DNA for the CDR3 is TGTGCCAGCAGCTTAGCGCAGACAAACTATGGCTACACCTTC. This rearrangement joins TRBV7-2 to TRBJ1-2; no clear D. Germline V gene sequence: CDR1 SGHTA, CDR2 FQGNSA. V was cut by 0 bases and J by 2 bases, with 7 bases left in between. This CDR3 comprises 14 residues.

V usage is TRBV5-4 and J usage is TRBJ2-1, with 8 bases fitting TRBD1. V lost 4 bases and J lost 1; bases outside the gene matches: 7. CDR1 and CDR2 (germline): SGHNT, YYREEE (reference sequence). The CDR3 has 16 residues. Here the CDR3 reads CASSLRTGQSYNEQFF. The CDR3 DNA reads TGTGCCAGCAGCCTTCGGACAGGGCAGTCCTACAATGAGCAGTTCTTC.

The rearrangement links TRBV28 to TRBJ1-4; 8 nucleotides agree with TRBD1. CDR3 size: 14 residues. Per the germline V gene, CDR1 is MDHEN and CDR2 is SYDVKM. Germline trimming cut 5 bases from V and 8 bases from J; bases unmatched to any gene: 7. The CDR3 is CASSEDRGKEKLFF. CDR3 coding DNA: TGTGCCAGCAGTGAAGACAGGGGTAAGGAAAAACTGTTTTTT.

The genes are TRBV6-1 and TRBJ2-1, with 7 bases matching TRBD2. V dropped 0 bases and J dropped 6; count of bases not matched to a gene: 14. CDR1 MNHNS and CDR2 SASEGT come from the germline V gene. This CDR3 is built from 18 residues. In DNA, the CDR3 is TGTGCCAGCAGTGAAGCGAGAAAGGCGGGAGTAGTCGGCAATGAGCAGTTCTTC. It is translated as CASSEARKAGVVGNEQFF.

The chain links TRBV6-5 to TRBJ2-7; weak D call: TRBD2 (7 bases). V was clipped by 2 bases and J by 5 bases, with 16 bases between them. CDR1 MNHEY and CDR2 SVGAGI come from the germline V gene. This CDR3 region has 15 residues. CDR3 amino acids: CASSYNSGGGNEQYF. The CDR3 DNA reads TGTGCCAGCAGTTACAACTCTGGGGGGGGCAACGAGCAGTACTTC.

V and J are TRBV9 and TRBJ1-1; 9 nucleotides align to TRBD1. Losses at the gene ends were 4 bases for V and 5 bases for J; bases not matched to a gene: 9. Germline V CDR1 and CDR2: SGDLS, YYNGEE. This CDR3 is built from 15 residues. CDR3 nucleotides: TGTGCCAGCAGCCCCGGGACAGGGTTCAGGACTGAAGCTTTCTTT. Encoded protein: CASSPGTGFRTEAFF.

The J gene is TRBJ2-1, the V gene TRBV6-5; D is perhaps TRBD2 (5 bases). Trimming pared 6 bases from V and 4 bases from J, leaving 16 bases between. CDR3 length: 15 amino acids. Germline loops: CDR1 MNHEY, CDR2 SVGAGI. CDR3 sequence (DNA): TGTGCCAGCAGCCCCCAGCGGCACAATTACAATGAGCAGTTCTTC. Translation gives CASSPQRHNYNEQFF.

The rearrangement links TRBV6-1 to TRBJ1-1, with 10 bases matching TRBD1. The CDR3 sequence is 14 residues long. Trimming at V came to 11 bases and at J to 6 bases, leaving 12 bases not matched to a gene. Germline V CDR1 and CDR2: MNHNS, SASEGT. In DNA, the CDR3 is TGTGCCGGGTCGACAGGGGGCTTGACGGCTGAAGCTTTCTTT. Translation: CAGSTGGLTAEAFF.

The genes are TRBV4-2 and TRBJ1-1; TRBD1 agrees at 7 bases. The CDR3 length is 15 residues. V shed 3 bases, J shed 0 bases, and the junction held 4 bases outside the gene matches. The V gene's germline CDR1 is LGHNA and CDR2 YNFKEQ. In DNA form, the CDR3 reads TGTGCCAGCAGCCAGGTGACAGGGATGAACACTGAAGCTTTCTTT. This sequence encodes CASSQVTGMNTEAFF.

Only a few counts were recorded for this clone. Here the CDR3 reads CASSLIDGQREQYF. CDR3 in DNA: TGTGCCAGCAGCTTAATCGACGGACAGAGGGAGCAGTACTTC. This rearrangement joins TRBV5-6 to TRBJ2-7, with a weak D call TRBD1 (6 bases). The CDR3 is 14 amino acids. The V end was cut by 2 bases, the J end by 7 bases, with 16 bases between. CDR1 SGHDT and CDR2 YYEEEE come from the germline V gene.

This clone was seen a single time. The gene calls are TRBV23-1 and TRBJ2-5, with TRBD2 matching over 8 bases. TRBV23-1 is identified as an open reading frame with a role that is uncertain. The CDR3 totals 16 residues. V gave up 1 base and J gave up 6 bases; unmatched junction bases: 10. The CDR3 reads CASSQLLRGGPKTQYF. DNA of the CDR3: TGCGCCAGCAGTCAATTGTTACGGGGGGGCCCGAAGACCCAGTACTTC.

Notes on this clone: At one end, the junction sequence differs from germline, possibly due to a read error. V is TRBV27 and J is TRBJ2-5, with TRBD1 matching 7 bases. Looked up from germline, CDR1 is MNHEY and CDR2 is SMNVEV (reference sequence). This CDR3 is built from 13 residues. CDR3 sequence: CAGSPDREETQYF. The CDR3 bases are TGTGCCGGCAGTCCCGACAGGGAAGAGACCCAGTACTTC.

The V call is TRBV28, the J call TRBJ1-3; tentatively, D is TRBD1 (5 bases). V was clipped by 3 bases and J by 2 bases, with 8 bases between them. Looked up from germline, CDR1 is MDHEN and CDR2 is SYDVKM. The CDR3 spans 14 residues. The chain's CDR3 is CASSFGGPGNTIYF. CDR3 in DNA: TGTGCCAGCAGTTTCGGGGGACCTGGAAACACCATATATTTT.

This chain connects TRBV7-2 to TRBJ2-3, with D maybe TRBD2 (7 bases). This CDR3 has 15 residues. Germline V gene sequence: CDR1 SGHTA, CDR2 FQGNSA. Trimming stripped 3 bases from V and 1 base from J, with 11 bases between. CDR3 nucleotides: TGTGCCAGCAGCTTCGGGGGGCGGGGCACAGATACGCAGTATTTT. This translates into CASSFGGRGTDTQYF.

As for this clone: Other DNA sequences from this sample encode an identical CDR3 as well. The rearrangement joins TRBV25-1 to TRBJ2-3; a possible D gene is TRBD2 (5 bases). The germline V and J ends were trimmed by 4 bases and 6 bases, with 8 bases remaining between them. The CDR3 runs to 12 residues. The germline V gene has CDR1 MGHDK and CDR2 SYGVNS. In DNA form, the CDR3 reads TGTGCCAGCAGTGGAGGAGGCGATACGCAGTATTTT. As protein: CASSGGGDTQYF.